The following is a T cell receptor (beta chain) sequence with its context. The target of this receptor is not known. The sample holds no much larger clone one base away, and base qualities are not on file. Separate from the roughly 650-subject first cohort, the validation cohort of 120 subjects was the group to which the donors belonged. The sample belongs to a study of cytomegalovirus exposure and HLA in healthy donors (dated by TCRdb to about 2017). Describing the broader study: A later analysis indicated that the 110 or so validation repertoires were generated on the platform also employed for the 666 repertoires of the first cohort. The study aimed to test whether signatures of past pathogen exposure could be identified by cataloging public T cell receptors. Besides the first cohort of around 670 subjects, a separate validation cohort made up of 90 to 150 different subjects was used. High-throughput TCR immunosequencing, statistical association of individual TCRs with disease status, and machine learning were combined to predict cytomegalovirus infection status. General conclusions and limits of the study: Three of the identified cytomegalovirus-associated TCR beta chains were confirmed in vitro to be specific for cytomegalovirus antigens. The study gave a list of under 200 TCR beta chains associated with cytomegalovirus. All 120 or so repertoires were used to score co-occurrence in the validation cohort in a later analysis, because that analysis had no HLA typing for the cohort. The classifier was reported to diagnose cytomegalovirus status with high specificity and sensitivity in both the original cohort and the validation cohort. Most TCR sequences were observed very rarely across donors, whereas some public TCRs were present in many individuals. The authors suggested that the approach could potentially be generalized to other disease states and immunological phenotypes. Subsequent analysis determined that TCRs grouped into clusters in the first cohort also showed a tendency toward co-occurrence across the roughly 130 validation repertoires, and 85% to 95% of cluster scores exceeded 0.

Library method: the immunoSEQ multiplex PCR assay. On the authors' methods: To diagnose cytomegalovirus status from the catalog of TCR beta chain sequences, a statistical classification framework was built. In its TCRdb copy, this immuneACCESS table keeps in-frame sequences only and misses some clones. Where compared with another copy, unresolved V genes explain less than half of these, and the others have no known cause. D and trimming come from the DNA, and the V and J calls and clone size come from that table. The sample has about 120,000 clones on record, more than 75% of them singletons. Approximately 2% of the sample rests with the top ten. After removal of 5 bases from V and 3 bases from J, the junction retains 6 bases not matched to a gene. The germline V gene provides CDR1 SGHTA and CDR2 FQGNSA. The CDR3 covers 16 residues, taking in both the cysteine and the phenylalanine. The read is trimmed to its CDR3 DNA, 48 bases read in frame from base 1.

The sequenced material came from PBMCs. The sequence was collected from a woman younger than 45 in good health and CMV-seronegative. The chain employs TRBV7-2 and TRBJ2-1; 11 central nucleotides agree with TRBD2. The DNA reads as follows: TGTGCCAGCAGCCTACTAGCGGGGGAAGTCTACAATGAGCAGTTCTTC. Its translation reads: CASSLLAGEVYNEQFF.